The 14 T cell receptor beta chains reported below all come from one sample, sequenced in a study of blood T cell repertoires in COVID-19. Profiled with immunoSEQ multiplex PCR; TCRdb holds only in-frame clones, not every one. The repertoire consists of about 240,000 clones, with about 79% occurring once and the leading ten covering roughly a tenth. Sequencing used peripheral blood. Receptors originate from a woman of 80 years or more with acute or convalescent COVID-19.

The chain links TRBV10-3 to TRBJ2-1; 8 nucleotides line up with TRBD2. The CDR3 sequence is 14 residues long. The V segment lost 10 bases and the J segment 4 bases; nucleotides outside the gene matches: 9. Germline V gene data show CDR1 as ENHRY and CDR2 as SYGVKD. CDR3 sequence: CATYGGAGYNEQFF. CDR3 bases: TGTGCCACCTACGGGGGGGCCGGATACAATGAGCAGTTCTTC.

The V call is TRBV7-3, the J call TRBJ2-3, with TRBD1 matching 9 bases. The germline V gene encodes CDR1 SGHTA and CDR2 FQGTGA. With V trimmed by 3 bases and J by 6 bases, 7 bases remained unmatched. The CDR3 length is 15 residues. CDR3 amino acids: CASSLDRGAGDTQYF. The CDR3 DNA follows: TGTGCCAGCAGCTTGGACAGGGGAGCGGGGGATACGCAGTATTTT. The variable domain in full, completed from reference TRBV7-3 and TRBJ2-3, reads GAGVSQTPSNKVTEKGKYVELRCDPISGHTALYWYRQSLGQGPEFLIYFQGTGAADDSGLPNDRFFAVRPEGSVSTLKIQRTERGDSAVYLCASSLDRGAGDTQYFGPGTRLTVL.

The chain is built from TRBV2 and TRBJ2-3, with TRBD2 as a possible D gene (6 bases). The CDR3 consists of 15 residues. The V and J ends lost 4 bases and 0 bases respectively, with 11 bases between them. Per germline, CDR1 SNHLY and CDR2 FYNNEI. The CDR3 sequence is CASSASGTSTDTQYF. CDR3 nucleotides: TGTGCCAGCAGTGCTTCAGGGACTAGCACAGATACGCAGTATTTT.

On this clone: Sequence at one end of the junction differs from germline and may be a read error. The chain joins TRBV10-2 to TRBJ1-1; 7 nucleotides agree with TRBD1. The CDR3 has 13 residues. Germline values: CDR1 WSHSY, CDR2 SAAADI. This CDR3 is CARRRGHNTEAFF. The CDR3 nucleotides are TGCGCCCGCAGGAGGGGGCATAACACTGAAGCTTTCTTT.

A few counts support this clone. The chain has TRBV29-1 and TRBJ1-1; no definite D call. This CDR3 comprises 13 residues. Germline V lookup: CDR1 SQVTM, CDR2 ANQGSEA. Deletions cut 3 bases from V and 0 bases from J, with 8 bases between. The CDR3 is CSVETRMNTEAFF. As DNA, the CDR3 is TGCAGCGTTGAGACCAGGATGAACACTGAAGCTTTCTTT. Variable domain in full (rest from reference TRBV29-1 and TRBJ1-1): SAVISQKPSRDICQRGTSLTIQCQVDSQVTMMFWYRQQPGQSLTLIATANQGSEATYESGFVIDKFPISRPNLTFSTLTVSNMSPEDSSIYLCSVETRMNTEAFFGQGTRLTVV.

The rearrangement uses TRBV6-1 and TRBJ2-5, with D tentatively TRBD2 (6 bases). V was cut by 0 bases and J by 4 bases, with 12 bases left in between. CDR1 and CDR2 (germline): MNHNS, SASEGT. This CDR3 region has 15 residues. The CDR3 loop is CASSEAPGVGETQYF. The CDR3 bases are TGTGCCAGCAGTGAAGCGCCGGGGGTCGGAGAGACCCAGTACTTC.

In DNA form, the CDR3 reads TGTGCCAGCAGTTTAACCAGGGCAAGTGAAAAACTGTTTTTT. This codes for CASSLTRASEKLFF. The chain uses TRBV28 and TRBJ1-4, with a possible D match to TRBD1 (5 bases). The CDR3 contains 14 residues. Deletions cut 2 bases from V and 7 bases from J, with 11 bases between. The V gene's germline CDR1 is MDHEN and CDR2 SYDVKM.

This chain connects TRBV5-6 to TRBJ2-4; 7 bases agree with TRBD1. Germline assignment: CDR1 SGHDT and CDR2 YYEEEE. The CDR3 sequence is 12 residues long. Germline trimming cut 6 bases from V and 5 bases from J; bases unmatched to any gene: 2. The CDR3 coding sequence is TGTGCCAGCAAGGGGGCCGAAAACATTCAGTACTTC. Translating it yields CASKGAENIQYF.

The V gene is TRBV5-1, the J gene TRBJ1-6; no clear D gene. V was clipped by 4 bases and J by 0 bases, with 11 bases between them. Germline-derived CDR1 and CDR2 are SGHRS and YFSETQ. CDR3 length: 16 amino acids. In DNA form, the CDR3 reads TGCGCCAGCAGCGTGCAAGGGAGCTCCTATAATTCACCCCTCCACTTT. This encodes CASSVQGSSYNSPLHF.

The CDR3 loop is CASSPHNQPQHF. As DNA, the CDR3 is TGTGCCAGCAGTCCCCACAATCAGCCCCAGCATTTT. The V gene is TRBV12-3 or TRBV12-4, the J gene TRBJ1-5, with unresolved D. Trimming took off 5 bases at V and 3 bases at J, with 5 bases between the two ends. The CDR3 is 12 amino acids.

The chain employs TRBV18 and TRBJ2-6; tentatively, D is TRBD2 (5 bases). Germline V gene data show CDR1 as KGHSH and CDR2 as LQKENI. Trimming cost V 6 bases and J 1 base, with 13 bases left between them. This CDR3 spans 16 amino acids. The CDR3: CASSLSGTSGANVLTF. DNA for the CDR3: TGTGCCAGCTCCTTGTCGGGAACGTCTGGGGCCAACGTCCTGACTTTC.

There are a few counts of this clone. The chain employs TRBV2 and TRBJ1-4, with 7 bases identical to TRBD1. CDR1 SNHLY and CDR2 FYNNEI come from the germline V gene. This CDR3 region has 16 residues. Germline trimming cut 3 bases from V and 0 bases from J; bases unmatched to any gene: 4. The CDR3, as DNA: TGTGCCAGCAGTGAGGGACAGTTTGCAACTAATGAAAAACTGTTTTTT. This encodes CASSEGQFATNEKLFF.

A few counts support this clone. This chain joins TRBV5-1 and TRBJ1-1; D not resolved. CDR3 length: 13 amino acids. Germline CDR1 is SGHRS and CDR2 is YFSETQ. V was pared by 0 bases and J by 1 base, with 4 bases between. The CDR3: CASSLDTNTEAFF. The DNA of the CDR3 is TGCGCCAGCAGCTTGGACACGAACACTGAAGCTTTCTTT.

The V gene is TRBV18, the J gene TRBJ2-5, with D uncertain. This CDR3 comprises 12 residues. Germline V gene lookup returns CDR1 KGHSH and CDR2 LQKENI. The V and J ends lost 1 base and 5 bases respectively, with 5 bases between them. This CDR3 reads CASSPQLETQYF. The DNA for the CDR3 is TGTGCCAGCTCACCACAACTGGAGACCCAGTACTTC. Combining the CDR3 with reference TRBV18 and TRBJ2-5 gives the whole variable domain NAGVMQNPRHLVRRRGQEARLRCSPMKGHSHVYWYRQLPEEGLKFMVYLQKENIIDESGMPKERFSAEFPKEGPSILRIQQVVRGDSAAYFCASSPQLETQYFGPGTRLLVL.